This is a list of T cell receptor beta chains from one sample in a study of blood T cell repertoires in COVID-19. Profiling relied on immunoSEQ multiplex PCR, and the TCRdb table lists in-frame clones only, not all of them. This table holds a few hundred thousand clones, 90% found once. Material for sequencing was PBMCs or T cells enriched from blood (not recorded which). These receptors originate from a woman aged 18 to 35 with acute COVID-19. The CDR3 runs from the conserved cysteine through the conserved F or W. A D gene is named only where the DNA matches it firmly. Not all rows give a size; the values are once, few, many and, for expanded clones, a class.

V gene,clone size,D gene,J gene,CDR3 DNA,CDR3 protein
TRBV30,NA,TRBD1,TRBJ1-1,TGTGCCTTTGGACAGGGCTCGAACACTGAAGCTTTCTTT,CAFGQGSNTEAFF
TRBV2,NA,TRBD2,TRBJ2-3,TGTGCCAGCGAAAGGACTAGCGGGGGAAGGTCAGATACGCAGTATTTT,CASERTSGGRSDTQYF
TRBV6-5,NA,TRBD2,TRBJ2-5,TGTGCCAGCAGTTACCTAGCGGGGTCGGGAGAGACCCAGTACTTC,CASSYLAGSGETQYF
TRBV18,NA,TRBD1,TRBJ2-1,TGTGCCAGCTCACCGGGGACAGGGGCCTACAATGAGCAGTTCTTC,CASSPGTGAYNEQFF
TRBV3-1/TRBV3-2,NA,NA,TRBJ2-5,TGTGCCAGCAGCCAAGCAGGGTCCAGGGAGACCCAGTACTTC,CASSQAGSRETQYF
TRBV30,NA,NA,TRBJ1-5,TGTGCCTGGAGTGAAAAAGGGGTAGTCAATCAGCCCCAGCATTTT,CAWSEKGVVNQPQHF
TRBV12-5,NA,NA,TRBJ2-5,TGTGCTAGTGGTGCAACGGACAGTTCGACCCAGTACTTC,CASGATDSSTQYF
TRBV27,NA,TRBD1,TRBJ1-1,TGTGCCAGCAGGGGTTATGGAACAGGGGGCGATTCTGAAGCTTTCTTT,CASRGYGTGGDSEAFF
TRBV14,NA,TRBD1,TRBJ2-7,TGTGCCAGCAGCCAAGGAGGGACAGGGGGCGACGAGCAGTACTTC,CASSQGGTGGDEQYF
TRBV21-1,NA,NA,TRBJ2-5,TGTGCCAGCAGCAGCAGGGTTCAAGAGACCCAGTACTTC,CASSSRVQETQYF
TRBV4-2,many,TRBD1,TRBJ1-4,TGTGCCAGCAGCCAAGATCCCCCGGGACAGGGGGGGGAAAAACTGTTTTTT,CASSQDPPGQGGEKLFF
TRBV5-5,NA,TRBD2,TRBJ2-7,TGTGCCAGCAGCCTGTCGACTAGCGGATCCTACGAGCAGTACTTC,CASSLSTSGSYEQYF
TRBV5-5,NA,NA,TRBJ2-1,TGTGCCAGCAGCTTGGGGTCGGGAGACCACAATGAGCAGTTCTTC,CASSLGSGDHNEQFF
TRBV18,NA,TRBD1,TRBJ2-3,TGTGCCAGCCTAGAAGACAGGGGAGAATCAGATACGCAGTATTTT,CASLEDRGESDTQYF
TRBV7-9,NA,NA,TRBJ1-2,TGTGCCAGCAGCTTAAGTGGTGAGGGGGTCTATGGCTACACCTTC,CASSLSGEGVYGYTF
TRBV12-3/TRBV12-4,NA,NA,TRBJ2-1,TGTGCCAGCAGTTTGGGACTTTACGTGCAGTTCTTC,CASSLGLYVQFF
TRBV30,NA,NA,TRBJ1-1,TGTGCCTGGAGGTGGGGGGGGATGAACACTGAAGCTTTCTTT,CAWRWGGMNTEAFF
TRBV18,NA,NA,TRBJ1-4,TGTGCCAGCTCACCACAAGTTGGCGAAAAACTGTTTTTT,CASSPQVGEKLFF
TRBV11-2,few,TRBD2,TRBJ2-2,TGTGCCAGCAGCACGGGACTATACACCGGGGAGCTGTTTTTT,CASSTGLYTGELFF
TRBV7-2,NA,NA,TRBJ2-5,TGTGCCAGCAGCCCAGCGGGCCTCCGTAGGGGAGAGACCCAGTACTTC,CASSPAGLRRGETQYF
TRBV7-9,NA,TRBD1,TRBJ2-1,TGTGCCAGCAGCATAGGACAGGGTGGGTACAATGAGCAGTTCTTC,CASSIGQGGYNEQFF
TRBV7-9,NA,NA,TRBJ2-1,TGTGCCAGCAGCTTAGGTGCAGGACTCAATGAGCAGTTCTTC,CASSLGAGLNEQFF
TRBV4-1,once,TRBD1,TRBJ1-3,TGCGCCAGCAGCCAAGAAGGCCCGGACAGGGGTCCCGGAAACACCATATATTTT,CASSQEGPDRGPGNTIYF
TRBV10-1,NA,TRBD1,TRBJ2-2,TGCGCCAGCAGTGAGGACAGGGTGAACACCGGGGAGCTGTTTTTT,CASSEDRVNTGELFF
TRBV7-2,NA,TRBD1,TRBJ1-1,TGTGCCAGCAGCTTAACAGGGGGCTACCACACTGAAGCTTTCTTT,CASSLTGGYHTEAFF
TRBV19,NA,NA,TRBJ2-1,TGTGCCAGTAGTATACTTAGGCTAGCGAGATACAATGAGCAGTTCTTC,CASSILRLARYNEQFF
TRBV9,NA,TRBD2,TRBJ2-1,TGTGCCAGCAGCGTAGTCGCTAGCGGGAGGACTAGTGAGCAGTTCTTC,CASSVVASGRTSEQFF
TRBV27,NA,TRBD1,TRBJ1-6,TGTGCCAGCAGTTTGGAGGGACAGGGTTACTCACCCCTCCACTTT,CASSLEGQGYSPLHF
TRBV7-3,NA,TRBD2,TRBJ2-3,TGTGCCAGCAGCCGGCAGGGTAGGACTAGCGGCCTCACAGATACGCAGTATTTT,CASSRQGRTSGLTDTQYF
TRBV3-1/TRBV3-2,NA,NA,TRBJ1-2,TGTGCCAGCAGCCAAGATCTGGGGGGGCACGTCTATGGCTACACCTTC,CASSQDLGGHVYGYTF
TRBV6-1,NA,TRBD2,TRBJ2-7,TGTGCCAGCAGTGAAGACAGCGGGAGCTCCTACGAGCAGTACTTC,CASSEDSGSSYEQYF
TRBV7-8,NA,NA,TRBJ1-5,TGTGCCAGCAGCTTAGCAGGCATCGGGTCTGGCAATCAGCCCCAGCATTTT,CASSLAGIGSGNQPQHF
TRBV19,NA,NA,TRBJ2-3,TGTGCCAGTAGCCCCCCCAGTGGGTGGGGGGTGCCAGATACGCAGTATTTT,CASSPPSGWGVPDTQYF
TRBV3-1/TRBV3-2,NA,TRBD1,TRBJ2-3,TGTGCCAGCAGCTACAGGGGTTTTGGTACAGATACGCAGTATTTT,CASSYRGFGTDTQYF
TRBV4-1,few,TRBD2,TRBJ2-1,TGCGCCAGCAGCCAATTGGGACTAGCGGGATTTCCGTCAGATGAGCAGTTCTTC,CASSQLGLAGFPSDEQFF
TRBV27,NA,NA,TRBJ1-1,TGTGCCAGCAGGGGGGCTGGCACTGAAGCTTTCTTT,CASRGAGTEAFF
TRBV28,NA,NA,TRBJ1-1,TGTGCCAGCAGTGGCCTGACCGCCAGGGCCACTGAAGCTTTCTTT,CASSGLTARATEAFF
TRBV28,NA,NA,TRBJ1-2,TGTGCCAGCAGACTGGAGGGGGGCTACACCTTC,CASRLEGGYTF
TRBV4-3,few,TRBD1,TRBJ1-3,TGCGCCAGCAGCCAAGATTTTGGGAAATGGACAGGGGGGAACACCATATATTTT,CASSQDFGKWTGGNTIYF
TRBV29-1,once,NA,TRBJ2-1,TGCAGCGTTGAAGAGGTTAGCGTATACAATGAGCAGTTCTTC,CSVEEVSVYNEQFF
TRBV10-3,NA,NA,TRBJ2-1,TGTGCCATCAGTGAACTTACCGGGGGTGAGCAGTTCTTC,CAISELTGGEQFF
TRBV11-2,NA,TRBD2,TRBJ2-3,TGTGCCAGCAGCTATCTAGCGGGAGGGCCCTCAGATACGCAGTATTTT,CASSYLAGGPSDTQYF
TRBV12-3/TRBV12-4,NA,TRBD2,TRBJ2-5,TGTGCCAGCAGCCTGGCCGGCGGGAGACTGTACTTC,CASSLAGGRLYF
TRBV19,NA,NA,TRBJ1-5,TGTGCCAGTAGCATATCCATCAATCAGCCCCAGCATTTT,CASSISINQPQHF
TRBV10-2,NA,TRBD2,TRBJ2-4,TGCGCCAGCAGTGAGGGGACTAGCGGGAGGTTGGGCATTCAGTACTTC,CASSEGTSGRLGIQYF
TRBV3-1/TRBV3-2,NA,TRBD2,TRBJ2-1,TGTGCCAGCAGCCCTCGCCTGGGGGCTAGCGGGAGCTATGAGCAGTTCTTC,CASSPRLGASGSYEQFF
TRBV5-1,NA,NA,TRBJ1-4,TGCGCCAGCAGAGGAGCAACTAATGAAAAACTGTTTTTT,CASRGATNEKLFF
TRBV5-1,NA,NA,TRBJ2-3,TGCGCCAGCAGCCACATGGGTCTTCGGAGGGCAGGCACAGATACGCAGTATTTT,CASSHMGLRRAGTDTQYF
TRBV7-2,NA,NA,TRBJ1-6,TGTGCCAGCAGCAGCTGGGGGGGCGCCTATAATTCACCCCTCCACTTT,CASSSWGGAYNSPLHF
TRBV5-1,NA,NA,TRBJ2-4,TGCGCCAGCAGCGGGCCGGCAGGAGCCAAAAACATTCAGTACTTC,CASSGPAGAKNIQYF
TRBV21-1,NA,NA,TRBJ2-1,TGTGCCAGCTGCTCGACAGAGAGCTCCTACAATGAGCAGTTCTTC,CASCSTESSYNEQFF
TRBV10-3,NA,NA,TRBJ2-2,TGTGCCATCAGTGATCCCTATAGGGGAAACACCGGGGAGCTGTTTTTT,CAISDPYRGNTGELFF
TRBV2,NA,NA,TRBJ1-2,TGTGCCAGCAATGGTCGAGGGGGTAAGACCTATGGCTACACCTTC,CASNGRGGKTYGYTF